Listed below are T cell receptor beta chains from one sample, sequenced in a study of T cells after yellow fever vaccination. MiXCR, applied by TCRdb to the 5' RACE reads, yields one record per CDR3 protein. This table has about 340,000 distinct CDR3 sequences, under 15% appearing once. Material: CD4+ T cells sorted from PBMCs, obtained 15 days after the yellow fever booster vaccination. The receptors shown here come from a man aged 18 to 30 who received the YFV17D yellow fever vaccine. Each CDR3 is given without its conserved first and last residue. Fields, in order: D gene, V gene, CDR3 protein. The D gene is left open where the match is weak.

d_gene: NA
v_gene: TRBV7-8
CDR3aa: ASSQLVNTEAF

d_gene: NA
v_gene: TRBV15
CDR3aa: ATSRGAGTKTNEKLF

d_gene: NA
v_gene: TRBV2
CDR3aa: ASRPGHETQY

d_gene: NA
v_gene: TRBV20-1
CDR3aa: SAIRGVGTDTQY

d_gene: NA
v_gene: TRBV4-2
CDR3aa: ASSQNSQGVANEKLF

d_gene: NA
v_gene: TRBV5-4
CDR3aa: ASSLFPGNEQY

d_gene: NA
v_gene: TRBV14
CDR3aa: ASSQSRAGGYT

d_gene: NA
v_gene: TRBV7-9
CDR3aa: ASSLYVSGANVLT

d_gene: TRBD1
v_gene: TRBV4-3
CDR3aa: ASRGQGNTEAF

d_gene: NA
v_gene: TRBV2
CDR3aa: ASRGGPRNEKLF

d_gene: NA
v_gene: TRBV3-1
CDR3aa: ASSPLMGQTEQY

d_gene: TRBD1
v_gene: TRBV6-6
CDR3aa: ASSYLSGTGTLDTQY

d_gene: NA
v_gene: TRBV6-5
CDR3aa: ASSYGVGYGANVLT

d_gene: NA
v_gene: TRBV12-3/TRBV12-4
CDR3aa: ASSFPGAGYT

d_gene: NA
v_gene: TRBV6-2/TRBV6-3
CDR3aa: ASSLGAAEWGVYNEQF

d_gene: NA
v_gene: TRBV27
CDR3aa: ASSLLGDSPLH